This note documents a single T cell receptor beta chain sequence. Its antigen remains unidentified. As TCR cDNA was made by 5'RACE template switching, a universal primer site and UMIs were added. TCRdb redid the calling of the 5' RACE reads with MiXCR, one entry per CDR3 protein. In the table there are some 600,000 distinct CDR3 sequences, roughly an eighth of which are singletons. This specimen belongs to a study of T cells after yellow fever vaccination. Findings and caveats of the study: A faster peak, day 5 versus 15, was reached by the weaker secondary response. After the booster, roughly 96% of CD4 and more than 75% of CD8 primary-response clones were re-detected.

The V gene lost 0 bases and the J gene lost 6 bases, with 15 bases spanning the gap. The CDR3 contains 15 residues. Germline V gene sequence: CDR1 SGDLS, CDR2 YYNGEE. This clonotype was obtained from a man aged 30 to 39 who received the YFV17D yellow fever vaccine. The sequences come from PBMCs, collected on the day of the yellow fever booster vaccination. This sequence joins TRBV9 and TRBJ1-2; weak D call: TRBD1 (6 bases). CDR3 amino acids: CASSVAPGEMNGYTF. CDR3 coding DNA: TGTGCCAGCAGCGTAGCGCCAGGGGAGATGAATGGCTACACCTTC.